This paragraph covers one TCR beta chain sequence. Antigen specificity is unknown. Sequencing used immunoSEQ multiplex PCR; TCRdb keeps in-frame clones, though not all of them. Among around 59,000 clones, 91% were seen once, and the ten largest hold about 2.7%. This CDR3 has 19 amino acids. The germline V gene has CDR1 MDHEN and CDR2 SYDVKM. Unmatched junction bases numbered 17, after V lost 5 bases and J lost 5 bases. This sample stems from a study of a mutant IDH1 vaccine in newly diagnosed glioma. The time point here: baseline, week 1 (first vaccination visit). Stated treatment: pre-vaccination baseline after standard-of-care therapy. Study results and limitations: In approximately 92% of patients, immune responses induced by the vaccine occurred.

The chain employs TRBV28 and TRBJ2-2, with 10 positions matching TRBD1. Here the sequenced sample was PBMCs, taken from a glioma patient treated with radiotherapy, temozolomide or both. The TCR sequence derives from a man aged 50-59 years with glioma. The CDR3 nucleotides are TGTGCCAGCAGTCCCCAAGCCGGACAGGGGGGGGTTAAAACCGGGGAGCTGTTTTTT. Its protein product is CASSPQAGQGGVKTGELFF.